This TCR beta chain was sequenced for a study of OX40 agonist ivuxolimab in advanced cancers. Study as a whole: Partial responses were seen in three patients, one with hepatocellular carcinoma and two with cutaneous melanoma. Whole-study results and caveats: Also showing low normalized T-cell clonal expansion were some of the nonresponders.

Drawing of blood for sampling happened at baseline, at cycle 4 day 1, and at cycle 7 day 1. Of note for this clone: What it binds is unknown.

Produced via immunoSEQ multiplex PCR; TCRdb's table is partial and in-frame only. The sample yields approximately 99,000 clones, approximately 94% seen once. The specimen was CD4+ or CD8+ T cells sorted from blood, collected in a trial of the OX40 agonist ivuxolimab. The receptor's source is an adult with an advanced solid tumor such as melanoma, head and neck, liver or kidney cancer.

CDR3 sequence (DNA): TGTGCCAGCACCTTCAGGGGGACTCAGAACACTGAAGCTTTCTTT. Translating it yields CASTFRGTQNTEAFF. The gene calls are TRBV5-6 and TRBJ1-1; TRBD1 agrees at 7 bases. CDR1 is SGHDT and CDR2 is YYEEEE in the germline V gene. J lost 1 base, V lost 6 bases, and 9 bases had no gene match. There are 15 residues in the CDR3.